This T cell receptor (beta chain) emerged from a study of PD-L1 blockade in urothelial cancer. Time point specified: pretreatment peripheral blood. There were between 1 and 8 samples from each patient, taken pretreatment and on-treatment. The CDR3 contains 13 residues. Trimming stripped 10 bases from V and 4 bases from J, with 13 bases between. Germline CDR1 reads LNHDA; CDR2 reads SQIVND (reference sequence). Sequencing was performed with immunoSEQ multiplex PCR; in TCRdb, only in-frame clones are kept and a portion is missing. This sample has about 56,000 clones, with approximately 83% found just once.

The chain uses TRBV19 and TRBJ2-2, with unresolved D. The sequences come from PBMCs, collected around atezolizumab (anti-PD-L1) treatment. This clonotype was sampled from a man between 70 and 80 years old with urothelial cancer. The CDR3 DNA is TGTGCCACAAAGCCAACGGGCACCGGGGAGCTGTTTTTT. Its translation: CATKPTGTGELFF.